The 10 T cell receptor beta chains below were found in one sample sequenced in a study of cytomegalovirus exposure and HLA in healthy donors. The PCR was carried out with 60 Vbeta primers and 13 Jbeta primers. Assay used: immunoSEQ multiplex PCR; TCRdb lists only in-frame clones, some missing. Here the sample spans 120,000 or so clones, approximately 83% being singletons. Sequencing was done on a sample of PBMCs. Source of these receptors: a man aged 35 to 55 in good health and CMV-seronegative.

The chain joins TRBV4-1 to TRBJ2-2; 8 bases agree with TRBD2. Germline CDR1 MGHRA, CDR2 YSYEKL. V shed 1 base and J 11 bases; nucleotides not matched to a gene: 15. This CDR3 has 17 amino acids. The CDR3 DNA is TGCGCCAGCAGCCAAGGAAGAGGGCTAGCGGGCCTAAGAGAGCTGTTTTTT. It is translated as CASSQGRGLAGLRELFF.

V and J are TRBV25-1 and TRBJ2-7, with D perhaps matching TRBD1 (5 bases). CDR1 and CDR2 from the germline V gene are MGHDK and SYGVNS. The CDR3 covers 14 residues. Between the trimmed V and J ends, which lost 6 bases and 2 bases, there was a span of 14 bases. In nucleotides, the CDR3 is TGTGCCAGCAGCCCTCCCAGGGTCCCCTACGAGCAGTACTTC. Amino acids: CASSPPRVPYEQYF.

The chain couples TRBV5-1 to TRBJ2-2; TRBD2 might be the D (5 bases). The CDR3 extends over 15 amino acids. Germline loops: CDR1 SGHRS, CDR2 YFSETQ. With 4 bases removed from V and 2 bases from J, the gap between germline ends came to 12 bases. The CDR3 loop is CASSPRGANTGELFF. The CDR3 nucleotides are TGCGCCAGCAGCCCCCGGGGAGCTAACACCGGGGAGCTGTTTTTT.

This chain joins TRBV29-1 and TRBJ2-7; 11 nucleotides align to TRBD1. The germline gives CDR1 SQVTM, CDR2 ANQGSEA. V gave up 2 bases and J gave up 4 bases; unmatched junction bases: 4. The length of the CDR3 is 14 residues. As DNA, the CDR3 is TGCAGCGTTGAATTGGGACAGGGGGAATACGAGCAGTACTTC. Protein: CSVELGQGEYEQYF.

The chain combines TRBV5-4 with TRBJ1-1; D might be TRBD1 (5 bases). V was clipped by 4 bases and J by 3 bases, with 10 bases between them. CDR1 is SGHNT and CDR2 is YYREEE in the germline V gene (reference sequence). The CDR3 is made up of 13 amino acids. The CDR3 nucleotides are TGTGCCAGCAGCACAGACAGTTACACTGAAGCTTTCTTT. Protein: CASSTDSYTEAFF.

The chain carries TRBV9 and TRBJ1-1, with 8 bases that match TRBD1. Germline V CDR1 and CDR2: SGDLS, YYNGEE. The CDR3 has 17 amino acids. V lost 0 bases and J lost 4; bases outside the gene matches: 11. The DNA of the CDR3 is TGTGCCAGCAGCGTAGTGGCAGGGGGCGCCGCGGGCACTGAAGCTTTCTTT. This sequence encodes CASSVVAGGAAGTEAFF.

The CDR3 region has the DNA TGTGCCAGCAGCTCTAAACAGGGTTTTTCCAACGAGCAGTACTTC. Its translation: CASSSKQGFSNEQYF. The J gene is TRBJ2-7, the V gene TRBV6-5, with a tentative D call TRBD1 (6 bases). V dropped 6 bases and J dropped 5 bases, with 20 bases sitting between them. The CDR3 length is 15 residues. Germline values: CDR1 MNHEY, CDR2 SVGAGI.

The chain links TRBV25-1 to TRBJ2-1, with D maybe TRBD1 (5 bases). Deletions cut 2 bases from V and 3 bases from J, with 20 bases between. Germline CDR1 MGHDK, CDR2 SYGVNS. The CDR3 is 18 amino acids. The CDR3 coding sequence is TGTGCCAGCAGTGAAGTCGACAGACCATCTCAGATCTACAATGAGCAGTTCTTC. It translates to CASSEVDRPSQIYNEQFF.

V gene TRBV4-2 combines with J gene TRBJ2-3; D call uncertain. The CDR3 sequence is 17 residues long. Trimming took off 0 bases at V and 3 bases at J, with 16 bases between the two ends. CDR1 and CDR2 (germline): LGHNA, YNFKEQ. The CDR3 DNA is TGTGCCAGCAGCCAAGATCGTGACCTTATACTAACAGATACGCAGTATTTT. This translates into CASSQDRDLILTDTQYF.

The chain links TRBV30 to TRBJ2-1; 8 bases align to TRBD2. The CDR3 contains 13 residues. With V trimmed by 4 bases and J by 6 bases, 5 bases remained unmatched. Germline-derived CDR1 and CDR2 are GTSNPN and SVGIG (reference sequence). The CDR3 nucleotides are TGTGCCTGGACTTCTCGGGGGGGCAATGAGCAGTTCTTC. It encodes CAWTSRGGNEQFF.